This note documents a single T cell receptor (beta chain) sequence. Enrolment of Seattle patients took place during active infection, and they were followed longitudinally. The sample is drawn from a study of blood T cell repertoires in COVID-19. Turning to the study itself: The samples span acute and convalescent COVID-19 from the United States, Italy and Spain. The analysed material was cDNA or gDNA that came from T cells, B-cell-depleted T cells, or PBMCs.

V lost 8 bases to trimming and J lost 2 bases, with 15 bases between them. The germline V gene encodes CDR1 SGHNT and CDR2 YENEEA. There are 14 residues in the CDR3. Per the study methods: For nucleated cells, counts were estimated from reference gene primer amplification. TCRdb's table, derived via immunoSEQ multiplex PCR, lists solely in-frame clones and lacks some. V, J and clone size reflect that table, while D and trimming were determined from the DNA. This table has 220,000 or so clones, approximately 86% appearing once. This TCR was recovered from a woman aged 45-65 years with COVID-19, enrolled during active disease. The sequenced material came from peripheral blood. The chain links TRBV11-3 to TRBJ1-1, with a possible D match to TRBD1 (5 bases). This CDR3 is CASRPGLINTEAFF. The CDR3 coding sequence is TGTGCCAGCCGCCCGGGACTCATTAACACTGAAGCTTTCTTT. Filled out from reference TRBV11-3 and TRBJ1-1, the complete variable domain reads EAGVVQSPRYKIIEKKQPVAFWCNPISGHNTLYWYLQNLGQGPELLIRYENEEAVDDSQLPKDRFSAERLKGVDSTLKIQPAELGDSAVYLCASRPGLINTEAFFGQGTRLTVV.